Shown below are 25 T cell receptor beta chains from a single sample sequenced in a study of blood T cell repertoires in COVID-19. Sequencing used immunoSEQ multiplex PCR; TCRdb keeps in-frame clones, though not all of them. The sample has some 290,000 clones, 90% seen once; the top ten hold 2.9%. The material sequenced was peripheral blood. The receptors were gathered from a woman aged 30 to 39 with COVID-19, enrolled during active disease.

The chain joins TRBV10-1 to TRBJ2-1; possible D gene TRBD2, 7 bases. V was cut by 4 bases and J by 5 bases, with 12 bases left in between. CDR3 length: 14 residues. In germline, CDR1 is WNHNN, CDR2 SYGVQD (reference sequence). This CDR3 reads CASSGGRENNEQFF. The CDR3 DNA is TGCGCCAGCAGTGGGGGGCGGGAGAACAATGAGCAGTTCTTC.

The rearrangement uses TRBV6-4 and TRBJ1-2; D unresolved. Germline-derived CDR1 and CDR2 are MRHNA and SNTAGT. This CDR3 region has 16 residues. Deletions cut 6 bases from V and 6 bases from J, with 23 bases between. CDR3 protein: CASSVGRAAERDGYTF. DNA for the CDR3: TGTGCCAGCAGCGTTGGACGGGCCGCTGAGAGGGATGGCTACACCTTC.

The rearrangement joins TRBV5-1 to TRBJ2-5, with 10 bases fitting TRBD1. The CDR3 spans 15 residues. The germline V gene has CDR1 SGHRS and CDR2 YFSETQ. With 0 bases clipped from V and 4 bases from J, the junction kept 3 bases outside the gene matches. The CDR3 DNA sequence: TGCGCCAGCAGCTTGGGGACAGGGGGGTCAGAGACCCAGTACTTC. This translates into CASSLGTGGSETQYF.

This clone is a singleton in its sample. This chain joins TRBV18 and TRBJ1-5; TRBD1 matches at 11 bases. Unmatched junction bases numbered 4, after V lost 6 bases and J lost 3 bases. Germline assignment: CDR1 KGHSH and CDR2 LQKENI. The CDR3 spans 15 residues. Here the CDR3 reads CASSRTGGVNQPQHF. The CDR3 DNA is TGTGCCAGCTCCCGGACAGGGGGCGTCAATCAGCCCCAGCATTTT.

The chain couples TRBV5-1 to TRBJ2-2, with a tentative D call TRBD2 (6 bases). Trimming removed 0 bases at V and 2 bases at J, with 8 bases between. Germline CDR1 reads SGHRS; CDR2 reads YFSETQ. The CDR3 loop spans 15 amino acids. The chain's CDR3 is CASSLVSGNTGELFF. In nucleotides, the CDR3 is TGCGCCAGCAGCTTGGTTAGCGGCAACACCGGGGAGCTGTTTTTT.

The chain is built from TRBV6-6 and TRBJ2-5, with 8 bases matching TRBD1. Unmatched junction bases numbered 2, after V lost 2 bases and J lost 3 bases. The CDR3 contains 14 residues. Per germline, CDR1 MNHNY and CDR2 SVGAGI (reference sequence). CDR3 nucleotide sequence: TGTGCCAGCAGTTACCCGACAGGGGAAGAGACCCAGTACTTC. Its translation is CASSYPTGEETQYF.

The J gene is TRBJ2-2, the V gene TRBV7-9, with D unresolved. Germline-derived CDR1 and CDR2 are SEHNR and FQNEAQ (reference sequence). V was cut by 1 base and J by 0 bases, with 3 bases left in between. The CDR3 is 14 amino acids. The CDR3 DNA follows: TGTGCCAGCAGCTTAGACACGAACACCGGGGAGCTGTTTTTT. This codes for CASSLDTNTGELFF.

Here the CDR3 reads CAWTTGLGDQPQHF. CDR3 bases: TGTGCCTGGACTACAGGGTTGGGGGATCAGCCCCAGCATTTT. The chain couples TRBV30 to TRBJ1-5, with D possibly matching TRBD1 (6 bases). Trimming stripped 4 bases from V and 5 bases from J, with 15 bases between. CDR3 length equals 14 residues. CDR1 and CDR2 from the germline V gene are GTSNPN and SVGIG (reference sequence).

This sequence joins TRBV6-1 and TRBJ1-3, with D possibly TRBD1 on 5 matching bases. Trimming stripped 2 bases from V and 4 bases from J, with 15 bases between. CDR1 is MNHNS and CDR2 is SASEGT in the germline V gene. This CDR3 has 16 residues. The CDR3 loop reads CASSEQARGSGNTIYF. Here the CDR3 DNA reads TGTGCCAGCAGTGAACAAGCTAGGGGATCAGGAAACACCATATATTTT.

This clone was seen only a few times. This chain connects TRBV7-2 to TRBJ1-2; D not resolved. Trimming shortened V by 6 bases and J by 2 bases, and 13 bases separated the two germline ends. The CDR3 consists of 14 residues. CDR1 SGHTA and CDR2 FQGNSA come from the germline V gene. The CDR3 reads CASRHPDSNYGYTF. CDR3 in DNA: TGTGCCAGCAGACACCCGGACTCCAACTATGGCTACACCTTC. The entire variable domain, with the rest obtained from reference TRBV7-2 and TRBJ1-2, is as follows: GAGVSQSPSNKVTEKGKDVELRCDPISGHTALYWYRQSLGQGLEFLIYFQGNSAPDKSGLPSDRFSAERTGGSVSTLTIQRTQQEDSAVYLCASRHPDSNYGYTFGSGTRLTVV.

In its sample, this clone was seen once. The chain employs TRBV29-1 and TRBJ1-1; tentative D call: TRBD1 (6 bases). The CDR3 totals 13 residues. Germline CDR1 reads SQVTM; CDR2 reads ANQGSEA. V shed 2 bases and J shed 4 bases, with 11 bases lying between them. The CDR3 DNA is TGCAGCGTTGAAAGGGGGGGAGCCACTGAAGCTTTCTTT. Translation gives CSVERGGATEAFF.

This rearrangement joins TRBV3-1 (or the pseudogene TRBV3-2) to TRBJ2-2; possibly TRBD1 for D (6 bases). The CDR3 consists of 18 residues. V was clipped by 4 bases and J by 1 base, with 19 bases between them. Germline CDR1 and CDR2: LGHDT and YNNKEL (reference sequence). For the CDR3, the DNA is TGTGCCAGCAGCCCCCCCTCCAGGGGCCCCGAGAACACCGGGGAGCTGTTTTTT. Encoded protein: CASSPPSRGPENTGELFF.

The rearrangement joins TRBV9 to TRBJ1-1; maybe TRBD1 (5 bases). V lost 4 bases, J lost 1 base, and 11 bases lay in between. The CDR3 extends over 14 amino acids. Looked up from germline, CDR1 is SGDLS and CDR2 is YYNGEE. CDR3 in amino acids: CASSTQGKNTEAFF. CDR3 nucleotides: TGTGCCAGCAGCACTCAGGGTAAGAACACTGAAGCTTTCTTT.

This clone was recorded a few times. The rearrangement links TRBV14 to TRBJ1-1; D gene uncertain. V lost 8 bases and J lost 0, with 10 bases in between. Germline CDR1 and CDR2: SGHDN and FVKESK. The CDR3 spans 13 residues. The CDR3 DNA is TGTGCCAGCGGCCTTAGTCTGAACACTGAAGCTTTCTTT. Translating it yields CASGLSLNTEAFF.

This clone was found a few times. J is TRBJ1-3 and V is TRBV6-5, with unresolved D. CDR1 and CDR2 (germline): MNHEY, SVGAGI. The CDR3 covers 14 residues. V shed 10 bases and J shed 0 bases, with 13 bases lying between them. Here the CDR3 reads CATQKQVSGNTIYF. The CDR3 bases are TGTGCCACCCAAAAACAAGTCTCTGGAAACACCATATATTTT.

V gene TRBV6-1 combines with J gene TRBJ1-2, with D unresolved. The CDR3 runs 15 residues. Trimming cost V 2 bases and J 0 bases, with 10 bases left between them. Germline V gives CDR1 MNHNS, CDR2 SASEGT. The chain's CDR3 is CASSELAGANYGYTF. The CDR3 DNA reads as TGTGCCAGCAGTGAATTGGCCGGGGCTAACTATGGCTACACCTTC.

This chain uses TRBV19 with TRBJ1-3; 9 nucleotides line up with TRBD1. Looked up from germline, CDR1 is LNHDA and CDR2 is SQIVND (reference sequence). V was pared by 3 bases and J by 8 bases, with 8 bases of the junction left unmatched. This CDR3 region has 15 residues. The CDR3 spells CASSINGQGRDTIYF. CDR3 DNA sequence: TGTGCCAGTAGTATCAACGGACAGGGGAGAGACACCATATATTTT.

This chain connects TRBV30 to TRBJ1-3; possible D gene TRBD1, 5 bases. Trimming pared 5 bases from V and 1 base from J, leaving 12 bases between. The CDR3 is made up of 14 amino acids. Germline V gives CDR1 GTSNPN, CDR2 SVGIG (reference sequence). In DNA form, the CDR3 reads TGTGCCTGGGACTCAGGGATTTCTGGAAACACCATATATTTT. It yields the protein CAWDSGISGNTIYF. Using reference TRBV30 and TRBJ1-3 for the parts outside the CDR3, the full variable domain is SQTIHQWPATLVQPVGSPLSLECTVEGTSNPNLYWYRQAAGRGLQLLFYSVGIGQISSEVPQNLSASRPQDRQFILSSKKLLLSDSGFYLCAWDSGISGNTIYFGEGSWLTVV.

The chain links TRBV27 to TRBJ1-4, with D tentatively TRBD1 (6 bases). Germline CDR1 and CDR2: MNHEY and SMNVEV (reference sequence). The V end was cut by 4 bases, the J end by 8 bases, with 11 bases between. The CDR3 is 13 amino acids. The CDR3 spells CASSSWQGEKLFF. CDR3 bases: TGTGCCAGCAGTTCCTGGCAGGGGGAAAAACTGTTTTTT.

The genes are TRBV13 and TRBJ2-1; 11 bases are a match to TRBD2. In germline, CDR1 is PRHDT, CDR2 FYEKMQ (reference sequence). This CDR3 comprises 15 residues. V was pared by 5 bases and J by 4 bases, with 4 bases of the junction left unmatched. The CDR3 protein is CASSPRLAGYNEQFF. CDR3 DNA: TGTGCCAGCAGCCCCCGACTAGCGGGATACAATGAGCAGTTCTTC.

The chain couples TRBV10-2 to TRBJ2-3, with TRBD2 identical over 10 bases. Losses at the gene ends were 7 bases for V and 6 bases for J; bases not matched to a gene: 7. Germline values: CDR1 WSHSY, CDR2 SAAADI. The CDR3 runs to 14 residues. The DNA of the CDR3 is TGCGCCAGCATAATAGCGGGAGGAGCCGATACGCAGTATTTT. This gives the protein CASIIAGGADTQYF.

The J gene is TRBJ2-1, the V gene TRBV25-1; D possibly corresponds to TRBD2 (6 bases). Trimming took off 2 bases at V and 3 bases at J, with 14 bases between the two ends. The CDR3 runs to 16 residues. Germline-derived CDR1 and CDR2 are MGHDK and SYGVNS. Written as DNA, the CDR3 is TGTGCCAGCAGTGAACCGGGTAGCGGACGCTACAATGAGCAGTTCTTC. Translation gives CASSEPGSGRYNEQFF.

The chain couples TRBV7-9 to TRBJ2-2; perhaps TRBD2 as D (5 bases). Germline CDR1 reads SEHNR; CDR2 reads FQNEAQ (reference sequence). V gave up 1 base and J gave up 6 bases, with 9 bases separating them. The CDR3 extends over 14 amino acids. The CDR3 spells CASSLVSGAGELFF. CDR3 in DNA: TGTGCCAGCAGCTTAGTCTCCGGGGCCGGGGAGCTGTTTTTT.

CDR3 sequence: CASSQGRTATDTQYF. CDR3 nucleotides: TGTGCCAGCAGCCAAGGCAGGACAGCCACAGATACGCAGTATTTT. The chain joins TRBV14 to TRBJ2-3, with D possibly matching TRBD1 (6 bases). Trimming left V 1 base short and J 2 bases short, with 10 bases between. CDR3 length: 15 residues. The germline gives CDR1 SGHDN, CDR2 FVKESK.

The V gene is TRBV29-1, the J gene TRBJ1-2; weak D call: TRBD1 (5 bases). Trimming took off 7 bases at V and 1 base at J, with 7 bases between the two ends. Germline lookup yields CDR1 SQVTM and CDR2 ANQGSEA. The CDR3 is made up of 11 amino acids. As DNA, the CDR3 is TGCAGCGCACAGGTTAACTATGGCTACACCTTC. Translated: CSAQVNYGYTF.